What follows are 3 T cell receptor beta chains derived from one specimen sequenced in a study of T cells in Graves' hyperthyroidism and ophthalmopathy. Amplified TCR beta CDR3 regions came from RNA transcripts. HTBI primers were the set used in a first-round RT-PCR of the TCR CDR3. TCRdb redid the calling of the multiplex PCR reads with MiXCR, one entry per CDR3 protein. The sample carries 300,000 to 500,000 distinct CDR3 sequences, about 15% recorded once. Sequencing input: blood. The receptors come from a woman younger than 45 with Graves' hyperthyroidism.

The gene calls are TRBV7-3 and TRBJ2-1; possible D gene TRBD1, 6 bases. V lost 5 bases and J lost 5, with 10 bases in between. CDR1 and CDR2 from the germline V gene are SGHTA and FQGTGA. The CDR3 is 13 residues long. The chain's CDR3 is CASSTDSDNEQFF. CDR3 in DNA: TGTGCCAGCAGCACGGACAGTGACAATGAGCAGTTCTTC.

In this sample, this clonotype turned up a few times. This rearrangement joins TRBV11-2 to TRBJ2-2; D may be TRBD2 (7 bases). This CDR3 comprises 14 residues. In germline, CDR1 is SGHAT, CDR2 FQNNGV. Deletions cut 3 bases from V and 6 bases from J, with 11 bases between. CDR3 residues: CASSFGGRAGELFF. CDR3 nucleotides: TGTGCCAGCAGCTTCGGGGGGCGGGCCGGGGAGCTGTTTTTT.

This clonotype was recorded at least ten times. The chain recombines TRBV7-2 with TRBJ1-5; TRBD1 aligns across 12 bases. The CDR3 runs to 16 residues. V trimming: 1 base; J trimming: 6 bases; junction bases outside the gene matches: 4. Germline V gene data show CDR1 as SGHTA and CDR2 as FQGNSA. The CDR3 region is CASSLVGTGGTQPQHF. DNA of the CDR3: TGTGCCAGCAGCTTAGTGGGGACAGGGGGCACTCAGCCCCAGCATTTT.